This T cell receptor beta chain derives from a study of cytomegalovirus exposure and HLA in healthy donors. Overall study results and limits: As immune exposure information, only CMV serostatus was available. Versus the roughly 700-donor mean, an Asian-associated ancestry cluster reportedly showed fewer N-insertions in a later analysis.

The CDR3 runs to 16 residues. Between the trimmed V and J ends, which lost 0 bases and 0 bases, there was a span of 13 bases. Germline V gene data show CDR1 as SGHRS and CDR2 as YFSETQ. This clone was observed a handful of times. Its matching antigen is unknown. 60 Vbeta and 13 Jbeta primers were used in PCR. The assay was immunoSEQ multiplex PCR, and TCRdb's table has in-frame clones only and misses some. Of 110,000 or so clones in the sample, 75% to 85% were seen once. The rearrangement joins TRBV5-1 to TRBJ2-7; a weak D match, TRBD2 (6 bases). This sequence originates from a man aged 18 to 35 in good health and CMV-seronegative. The sample was PBMCs. For the CDR3, the DNA is TGCGCCAGCAGCTTGGCCGTGCGGGACGGCTCCTACGAGCAGTACTTC. The encoded protein is CASSLAVRDGSYEQYF.